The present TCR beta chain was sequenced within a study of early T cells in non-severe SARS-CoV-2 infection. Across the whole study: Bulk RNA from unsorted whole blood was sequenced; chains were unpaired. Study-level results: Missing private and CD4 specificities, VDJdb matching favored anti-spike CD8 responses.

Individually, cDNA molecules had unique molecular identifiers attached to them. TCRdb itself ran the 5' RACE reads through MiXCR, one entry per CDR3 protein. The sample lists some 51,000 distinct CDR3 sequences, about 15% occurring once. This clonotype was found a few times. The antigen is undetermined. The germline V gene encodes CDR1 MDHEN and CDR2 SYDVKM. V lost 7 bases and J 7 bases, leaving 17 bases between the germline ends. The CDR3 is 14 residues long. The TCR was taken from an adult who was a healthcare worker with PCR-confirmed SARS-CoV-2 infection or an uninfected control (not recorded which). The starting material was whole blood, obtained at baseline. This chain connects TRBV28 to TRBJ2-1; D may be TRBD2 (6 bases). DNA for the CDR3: TGTGCCAGCAATGTGATTAGCGGAGAAAATGAGCAGTTCTTC. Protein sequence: CASNVISGENEQFF.